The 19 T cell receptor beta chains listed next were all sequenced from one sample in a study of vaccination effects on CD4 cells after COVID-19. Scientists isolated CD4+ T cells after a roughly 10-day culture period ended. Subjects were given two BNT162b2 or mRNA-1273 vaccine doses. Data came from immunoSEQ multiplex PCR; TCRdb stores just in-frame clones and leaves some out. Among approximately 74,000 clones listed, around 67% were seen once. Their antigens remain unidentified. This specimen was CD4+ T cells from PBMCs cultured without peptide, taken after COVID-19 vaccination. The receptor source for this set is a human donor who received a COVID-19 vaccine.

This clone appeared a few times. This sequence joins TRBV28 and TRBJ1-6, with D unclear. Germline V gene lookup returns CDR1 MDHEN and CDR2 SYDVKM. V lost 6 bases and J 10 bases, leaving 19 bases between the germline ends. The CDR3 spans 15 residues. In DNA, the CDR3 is TGTGCCAGCAGGGAAAGCGACGGGCTGGTCTCACCCCTCCACTTT. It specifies CASRESDGLVSPLHF.

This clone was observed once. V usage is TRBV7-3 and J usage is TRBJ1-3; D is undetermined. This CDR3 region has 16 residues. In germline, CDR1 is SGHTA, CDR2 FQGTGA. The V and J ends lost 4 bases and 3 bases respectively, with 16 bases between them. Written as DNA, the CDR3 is TGTGCCAGCAGCTACTCTCCGGCCGAAATTGGAAACACCATATATTTT. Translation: CASSYSPAEIGNTIYF.

The CDR3 nucleotides are TGCGCCAGTGAAGGTCCGGGGTCCACAGATACGCAGTATTTT. This translates into CASEGPGSTDTQYF. The V and J genes are TRBV5-1 and TRBJ2-3; D perhaps matches TRBD2 (5 bases). Germline-derived CDR1 and CDR2 are SGHRS and YFSETQ. This CDR3 contains 14 residues. V gave up 8 bases and J gave up 2 bases, with 15 bases separating them.

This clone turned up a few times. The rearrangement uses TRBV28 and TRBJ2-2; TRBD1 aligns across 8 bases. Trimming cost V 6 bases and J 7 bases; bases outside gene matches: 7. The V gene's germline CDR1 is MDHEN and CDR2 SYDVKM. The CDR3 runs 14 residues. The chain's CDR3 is CASSLRGLGGELFF. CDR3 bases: TGTGCCAGCAGCCTCAGGGGGCTAGGCGGGGAGCTGTTTTTT.

The CDR3: CAISGPGARETQYF. CDR3 DNA sequence: TGTGCCATCAGTGGGCCGGGGGCGCGGGAGACCCAGTACTTC. The J gene is TRBJ2-5, the V gene TRBV10-3; D might be TRBD1 or TRBD2, each matching 6 bases. V shed 4 bases and J shed 5 bases, with 14 bases lying between them. The germline CDR1 and CDR2 sequences are ENHRY and SYGVKD. There are 14 residues in the CDR3.

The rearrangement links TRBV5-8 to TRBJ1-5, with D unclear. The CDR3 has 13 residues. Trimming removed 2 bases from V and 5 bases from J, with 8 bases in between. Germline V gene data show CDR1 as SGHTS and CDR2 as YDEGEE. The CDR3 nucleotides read TGTGCCAGCAGCTTTGCCCCGGATCAGCCCCAGCATTTT. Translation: CASSFAPDQPQHF.

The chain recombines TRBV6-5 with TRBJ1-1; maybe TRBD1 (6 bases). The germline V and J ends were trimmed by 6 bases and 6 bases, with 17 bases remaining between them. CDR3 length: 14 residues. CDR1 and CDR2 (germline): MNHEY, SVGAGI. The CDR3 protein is CASRLNRVGAEAFF. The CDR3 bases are TGTGCCAGCAGGCTGAACAGGGTTGGCGCTGAAGCTTTCTTT.

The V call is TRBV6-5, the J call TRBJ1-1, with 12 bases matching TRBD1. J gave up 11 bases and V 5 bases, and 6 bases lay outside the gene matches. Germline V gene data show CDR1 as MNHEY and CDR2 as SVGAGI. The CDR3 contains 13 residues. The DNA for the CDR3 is TGTGCCAGCAGTACAGGGACAGGGGGCAGGGCTTTCTTT. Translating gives CASSTGTGGRAFF.

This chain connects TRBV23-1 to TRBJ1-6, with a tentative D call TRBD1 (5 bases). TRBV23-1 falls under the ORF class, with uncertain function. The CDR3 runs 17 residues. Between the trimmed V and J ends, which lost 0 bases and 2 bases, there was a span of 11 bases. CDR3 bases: TGCGCCAGCAGTCAATCAAGGGGCGGACCCTATAATTCACCCCTCCACTTT. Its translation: CASSQSRGGPYNSPLHF.

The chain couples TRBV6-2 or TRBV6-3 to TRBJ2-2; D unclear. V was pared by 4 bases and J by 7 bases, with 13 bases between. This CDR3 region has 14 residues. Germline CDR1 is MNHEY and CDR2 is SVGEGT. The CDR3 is CASSSHVNGGELFF. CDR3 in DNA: TGTGCCAGCAGTTCTCACGTCAACGGCGGGGAGCTGTTTTTT.

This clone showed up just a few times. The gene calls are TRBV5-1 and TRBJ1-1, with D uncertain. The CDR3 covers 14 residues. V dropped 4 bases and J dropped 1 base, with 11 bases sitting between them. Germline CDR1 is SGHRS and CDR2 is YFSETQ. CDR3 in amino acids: CASSQGVGNTEAFF. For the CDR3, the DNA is TGCGCCAGCAGCCAAGGTGTAGGGAACACTGAAGCTTTCTTT. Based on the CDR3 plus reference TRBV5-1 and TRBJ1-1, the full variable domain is KAGVTQTPRYLIKTRGQQVTLSCSPISGHRSVSWYQQTPGQGLQFLFEYFSETQRNKGNFPGRFSGRQFSNSRSEMNVSTLELGDSALYLCASSQGVGNTEAFFGQGTRLTVV.

The CDR3 sequence: CATRTTGRVNTEAFF. The CDR3 region has the DNA TGTGCCACCCGAACGACAGGGAGGGTGAACACTGAAGCTTTCTTT. The V gene is TRBV6-5, the J gene TRBJ1-1; 7 bases align to TRBD1. The ends lost 10 bases at V and 0 bases at J; junction bases unmatched: 11. The germline V gene has CDR1 MNHEY and CDR2 SVGAGI. CDR3 length: 15 amino acids.

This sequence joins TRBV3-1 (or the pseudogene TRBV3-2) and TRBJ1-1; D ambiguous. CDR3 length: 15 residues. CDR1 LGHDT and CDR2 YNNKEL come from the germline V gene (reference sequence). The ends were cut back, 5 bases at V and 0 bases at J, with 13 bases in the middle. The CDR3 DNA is TGTGCCAGCAGCTACGGGCAGACGCTGAACACTGAAGCTTTCTTT. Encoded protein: CASSYGQTLNTEAFF.

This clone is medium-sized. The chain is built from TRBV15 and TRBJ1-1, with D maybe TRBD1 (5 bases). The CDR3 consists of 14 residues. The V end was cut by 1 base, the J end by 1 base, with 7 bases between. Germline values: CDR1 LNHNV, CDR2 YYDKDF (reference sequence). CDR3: CATSRGQSNTEAFF. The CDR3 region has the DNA TGTGCCACCAGCAGAGGACAGTCGAACACTGAAGCTTTCTTT.

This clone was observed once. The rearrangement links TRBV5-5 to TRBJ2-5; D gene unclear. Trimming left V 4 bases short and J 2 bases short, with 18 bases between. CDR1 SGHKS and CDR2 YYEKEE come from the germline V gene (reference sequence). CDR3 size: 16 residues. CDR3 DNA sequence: TGTGCCAGCAGCCTGTTAGTGGCAGTCTGGCAAGAGACCCAGTACTTC. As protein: CASSLLVAVWQETQYF.

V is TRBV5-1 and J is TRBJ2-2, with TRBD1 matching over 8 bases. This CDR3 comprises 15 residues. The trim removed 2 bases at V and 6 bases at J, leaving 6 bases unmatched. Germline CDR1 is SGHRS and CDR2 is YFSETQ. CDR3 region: CASSFLPGQAGELFF. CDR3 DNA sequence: TGCGCCAGCAGCTTCCTTCCGGGACAGGCCGGGGAGCTGTTTTTT.

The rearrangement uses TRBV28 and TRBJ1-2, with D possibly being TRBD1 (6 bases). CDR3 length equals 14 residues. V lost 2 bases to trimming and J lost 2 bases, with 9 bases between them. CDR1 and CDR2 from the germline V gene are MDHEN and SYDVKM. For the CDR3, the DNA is TGTGCCAGCAGTTTACCCGGGACAAACTATGGCTACACCTTC. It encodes CASSLPGTNYGYTF.

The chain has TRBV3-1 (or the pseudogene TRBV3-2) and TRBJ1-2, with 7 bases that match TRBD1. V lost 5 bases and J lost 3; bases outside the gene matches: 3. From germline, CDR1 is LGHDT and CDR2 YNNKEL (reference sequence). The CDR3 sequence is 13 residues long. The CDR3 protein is CASSSGGHYGYTF. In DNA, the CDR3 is TGTGCCAGCAGCTCAGGGGGTCACTATGGCTACACCTTC.

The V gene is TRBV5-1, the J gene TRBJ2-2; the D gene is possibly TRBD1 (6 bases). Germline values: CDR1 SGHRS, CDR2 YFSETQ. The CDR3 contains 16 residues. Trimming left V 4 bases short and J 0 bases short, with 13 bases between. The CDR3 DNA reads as TGCGCCAGCAGCCCAGGGACAACTCCGAACACCGGGGAGCTGTTTTTT. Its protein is CASSPGTTPNTGELFF.